Each of the 23 T cell receptor beta chains below was sequenced from the same sample in a study of regulatory T cells in long-lasting Graves disease. Arm-PCR of CDR3 regions and iRepertoire HTBI primers were used to build TCR beta libraries. TCRdb reprocessed the multiplex PCR reads via MiXCR and lists one record per CDR3 protein. The sample includes hundreds of thousands of distinct CDR3 sequences, about 16% seen only once; the top ten take around 25%. Time point defined: newly diagnosed GD, antithyroid drugs for less than 3 months. The TCR library used RNA extracted from PBMCs. This same sample was also taken into another study, of T cells in Graves' hyperthyroidism and ophthalmopathy.

The sequences come from peripheral blood mononuclear cells (PBMCs), collected at new diagnosis, from a patient treated with antithyroid drugs. Receptors originate from a middle-aged woman with Graves disease.

This clonotype was counted at least ten times. The chain couples TRBV5-1 to TRBJ1-1, with a tentative D call TRBD1 (6 bases). The CDR3 extends over 16 amino acids. Germline V gene sequence: CDR1 SGHRS, CDR2 YFSETQ. The V end was cut by 4 bases, the J end by 4 bases, with 20 bases between. In DNA, the CDR3 is TGCGCCAGCAGCCCTGACGGGGGCCCCGGACCCACTGAAGCTTTCTTT. Translated, it gives CASSPDGGPGPTEAFF.

This clonotype was found a few times. CDR3: CASSQRLADKETQYF. In DNA, the CDR3 is TGCGCCAGCAGCCAGAGACTAGCGGACAAAGAGACCCAGTACTTC. This sequence joins TRBV4-1 and TRBJ2-1; TRBD2 matches 9 bases. The better agreement between TRBJ2-5 and the DNA end casts doubt on the J call. The CDR3 has 15 residues. Germline-derived CDR1 and CDR2 are MGHRA and YSYEKL.

This clonotype was recorded at least ten times. This rearrangement joins TRBV15 to TRBJ2-7; the match to TRBD1 covers 8 bases. The CDR3 consists of 15 residues. Trimming took 3 bases from V and 3 from J; bases not matched to a gene: 7. In germline, CDR1 is LNHNV, CDR2 YYDKDF (reference sequence). The DNA of the CDR3 is TGTGCCACCAGCAGGGACAGGGAGCTTTTCTACGAGCAGTACTTC. Protein: CATSRDRELFYEQYF.

Details on this clonotype: The junction departs from germline at one end; a sequencing error may be responsible. V and J are TRBV5-1 and TRBJ2-5, with 9 bases matching TRBD1. The germline V gene encodes CDR1 SGHRS and CDR2 YFSETQ. This CDR3 contains 14 residues. The CDR3 nucleotides read TGCGCCAGCAGCTTCGGACAGGGGAGGGAGACCCAGTGCTTC. Translated, it gives CASSFGQGRETQCF.

This chain joins TRBV4-2 and TRBJ1-1, with D uncertain. The CDR3 totals 12 residues. V was shortened by 1 base and J by 6 bases, with 6 bases between the two germline ends. Per germline, CDR1 LGHNA and CDR2 YNFKEQ. DNA of the CDR3: TGTGCCAGCAGCCAAGGTGGGCCTGAAGCTTTCTTT. Translation gives CASSQGGPEAFF.

This clonotype occurred many times. The chain uses TRBV12-3 or TRBV12-4 and TRBJ2-7; no clear D gene. The CDR3 runs to 12 residues. V was pared by 5 bases and J by 2 bases, with 7 bases between. Here the CDR3 DNA reads TGTGCCAGCAGTCCCTCGACCTACGAGCAGTACTTC. Protein: CASSPSTYEQYF.

In its sample, this clonotype was seen many times. V usage is TRBV28 and J usage is TRBJ2-2; D gene ambiguous. The CDR3 contains 13 residues. Germline CDR1 is MDHEN and CDR2 is SYDVKM. Trimming removed 6 bases at V and 6 bases at J, with 11 bases between. The DNA of the CDR3 is TGTGCCAGCAGCCTCCCCACCGCCGGGGAGCTGTTTTTT. Its translation is CASSLPTAGELFF. Based on the CDR3 plus reference TRBV28 and TRBJ2-2, the full variable domain is DVKVTQSSRYLVKRTGEKVFLECVQDMDHENMFWYRQDPGLGLRLIYFSYDVKMKEKGDIPEGYSVSREKKERFSLILESASTNQTSMYLCASSLPTAGELFFGEGSRLTVL.

This clonotype was observed at least ten times. The V gene is TRBV6-1, the J gene TRBJ2-5, with 9 nucleotides matching TRBD1. The CDR3 runs 14 residues. V lost 6 bases, J lost 4 bases, and 6 bases stayed unmatched. Germline CDR1 MNHNS, CDR2 SASEGT. In DNA form, the CDR3 reads TGTGCCAGCAGAAGGGGACAGGGCCCAGAGACCCAGTACTTC. Protein product: CASRRGQGPETQYF.

The V gene is TRBV5-6, the J gene TRBJ1-1; perhaps TRBD1 as D (5 bases). Germline CDR1 is SGHDT and CDR2 is YYEEEE. The CDR3 consists of 12 residues. The V end was cut by 4 bases, the J end by 6 bases, with 10 bases between. The CDR3 loop reads CASSGLGAEAFF. The DNA of the CDR3 is TGTGCCAGCAGCGGATTGGGGGCTGAAGCTTTCTTT.

This clonotype came up many times. The rearrangement uses TRBV3-1 and TRBJ1-2, with D maybe TRBD1 (6 bases). The CDR3 is 13 residues long. With 5 bases removed from V and 7 bases from J, the gap between germline ends came to 14 bases. CDR1 is LGHDT and CDR2 is YNNKEL in the germline V gene (reference sequence). CDR3 sequence: CASSASAGAGYTF. The DNA for the CDR3 is TGTGCCAGCAGCGCGAGCGCGGGGGCTGGCTACACCTTC. The full variable domain, in which reference TRBV3-1 and TRBJ1-2 provide the parts outside the CDR3, is DTAVSQTPKYLVTQMGNDKSIKCEQNLGHDTMYWYKQDSKKFLKIMFSYNNKELIINETVPNRFSPKSPDKAHLNLHINSLELGDSAVYFCASSASAGAGYTFGSGTRLTVV.

There are many counts of this clonotype. The chain combines TRBV6-1 with TRBJ1-5; D is perhaps TRBD1 (5 bases). V was shortened by 10 bases and J by 0 bases, with 16 bases between the two germline ends. Germline V gene data show CDR1 as MNHNS and CDR2 as SASEGT. The CDR3 has 15 amino acids. The CDR3 DNA sequence: TGTGCCACTTCAGCGGGGCGGACTAGCAATCAGCCCCAGCATTTT. Translated: CATSAGRTSNQPQHF.

The V gene is TRBV19, the J gene TRBJ2-5, with D tentatively TRBD1 (6 bases). The germline CDR1 and CDR2 sequences are LNHDA and SQIVND (reference sequence). The CDR3 spans 13 residues. Trimming pared 7 bases from V and 1 base from J, leaving 10 bases between. Here the CDR3 reads CASTDSGQETQYF. The DNA of the CDR3 is TGTGCCAGTACGGACAGCGGCCAAGAGACCCAGTACTTC.

The chain couples TRBV19 to TRBJ1-2, with D hard to call. The CDR3 is 13 residues long. Trimming took off 10 bases at V and 3 bases at J, with 15 bases between the two ends. Germline CDR1 LNHDA, CDR2 SQIVND (reference sequence). The CDR3 loop reads CATGRTEHYGYTF. The CDR3 bases are TGTGCCACCGGGCGGACGGAGCACTATGGCTACACCTTC.

This clonotype was seen at least ten times. Written as DNA, the CDR3 is TGTGCCAGCAGCCGGGCCCGGGATGGCTACACCTTC. Amino acids: CASSRARDGYTF. The chain is built from TRBV13 and TRBJ1-2, with D unresolved. Germline V gives CDR1 PRHDT, CDR2 FYEKMQ (reference sequence). Trimming left V 5 bases short and J 6 bases short, with 10 bases between. The CDR3 is made up of 12 amino acids.

This clonotype occurred many times. This chain joins TRBV19 and TRBJ1-5; D is perhaps TRBD1 (6 bases). The CDR3 covers 16 residues. The V gene lost 3 bases and the J gene lost 2 bases, with 14 bases spanning the gap. The germline CDR1 and CDR2 sequences are LNHDA and SQIVND (reference sequence). DNA for the CDR3: TGTGCCAGTAGTATCCAGGGGAGGGGCGGCAATCAGCCCCAGCATTTT. Encoded protein: CASSIQGRGGNQPQHF. The whole variable domain, filled in from reference TRBV19 and TRBJ1-5, reads DGGITQSPKYLFRKEGQNVTLSCEQNLNHDAMYWYRQDPGQGLRLIYYSQIVNDFQKGDIAEGYSVSREKKESFPLTVTSAQKNPTAFYLCASSIQGRGGNQPQHFGDGTRLSIL.

For this clonotype: It differs at one base from a far larger clone, so likely a read error. The J gene is TRBJ1-1, the V gene TRBV9; weak D call: TRBD1 (5 bases). The CDR3 is 13 amino acids. CDR1 is SGDLS, CDR2 YYNGEE, per germline. CDR3 protein: CASTGHMNTETFF. The CDR3 DNA is TGTGCCAGCACCGGACATATGAACACTGAAACTTTCTTT.

This clonotype was detected ten times or more. CDR3 amino acids: CASRSGGANNQPQHF. CDR3 in DNA: TGTGCCAGCCGCTCTGGGGGGGCAAACAATCAGCCCCAGCATTTT. The chain recombines TRBV28 with TRBJ1-5; a possible D gene is TRBD1 (6 bases). Per germline, CDR1 MDHEN and CDR2 SYDVKM. The CDR3 loop spans 15 amino acids. Trimming removed 8 bases at V and 3 bases at J, with 17 bases between.

This chain's CDR3 is CASSEIASGPLPPSREQYF. The CDR3 nucleotides read TGTGCCAGCAGTGAAATCGCTAGCGGACCATTACCCCCCTCTCGGGAGCAGTACTTC. The chain carries TRBV6-2 or TRBV6-3 and TRBJ2-7; the match to TRBD2 covers 7 bases. V shed 5 bases, J shed 7 bases, and the junction held 26 bases outside the gene matches. The CDR3 consists of 19 residues. Germline assignment: CDR1 MNHEY and CDR2 SVGEGT.

The gene calls are TRBV20-1 and TRBJ1-1; D is undetermined. Germline V lookup: CDR1 DFQATT, CDR2 SNEGSKA (reference sequence). The CDR3 has 13 residues. V was cut by 1 base and J by 5 bases, with 11 bases left in between. Here the CDR3 reads CSARVPGRTEAFF. The CDR3, as DNA: TGCAGTGCTAGAGTTCCGGGCCGGACTGAAGCTTTCTTT.

In its sample, this clonotype was seen many times. The V and J genes are TRBV6-5 and TRBJ1-2; D gene uncertain. V dropped 2 bases and J dropped 2 bases, with 3 bases sitting between them. The CDR3 spans 12 residues. Germline CDR1 MNHEY, CDR2 SVGAGI. The CDR3 protein is CASSYTNYGYTF. The DNA of the CDR3 is TGTGCCAGCAGTTACACCAACTATGGCTACACCTTC.

The chain recombines TRBV4-3 with TRBJ2-6; possibly TRBD1 for D (5 bases). Per the germline V gene, CDR1 is LGHNA and CDR2 is YSLEER. There are 15 residues in the CDR3. Trimming left V 4 bases short and J 5 bases short, with 12 bases between. The CDR3 here is CASSLARGWANVLTF. Here the CDR3 DNA reads TGCGCCAGCAGCCTCGCTAGGGGCTGGGCCAACGTCCTGACTTTC.

There are many counts of this clonotype. DNA of the CDR3: TGTGCCAGCAGATATGGGCTCCCTCCCCACGAGCAGTACTTC. As protein: CASRYGLPPHEQYF. This rearrangement joins TRBV11-2 to TRBJ2-7; D is unresolved. V lost 6 bases, J lost 5 bases, and 17 bases lay in between. Germline V gives CDR1 SGHAT, CDR2 FQNNGV. The CDR3 extends over 14 amino acids.

The sample holds many counts of this clonotype. The rearrangement joins TRBV3-1 to TRBJ1-1; tentative D call: TRBD1 (5 bases). In germline, CDR1 is LGHDT, CDR2 YNNKEL (reference sequence). The CDR3 totals 14 residues. Trimming took 4 bases from V and 5 from J, leaving 14 bases between them. CDR3 sequence reads: CASSPLKGETEAFF. The CDR3 DNA sequence: TGTGCCAGCAGCCCCCTGAAAGGGGAAACTGAAGCTTTCTTT. Filled out from reference TRBV3-1 and TRBJ1-1, the complete variable domain reads DTAVSQTPKYLVTQMGNDKSIKCEQNLGHDTMYWYKQDSKKFLKIMFSYNNKELIINETVPNRFSPKSPDKAHLNLHINSLELGDSAVYFCASSPLKGETEAFFGQGTRLTVV.